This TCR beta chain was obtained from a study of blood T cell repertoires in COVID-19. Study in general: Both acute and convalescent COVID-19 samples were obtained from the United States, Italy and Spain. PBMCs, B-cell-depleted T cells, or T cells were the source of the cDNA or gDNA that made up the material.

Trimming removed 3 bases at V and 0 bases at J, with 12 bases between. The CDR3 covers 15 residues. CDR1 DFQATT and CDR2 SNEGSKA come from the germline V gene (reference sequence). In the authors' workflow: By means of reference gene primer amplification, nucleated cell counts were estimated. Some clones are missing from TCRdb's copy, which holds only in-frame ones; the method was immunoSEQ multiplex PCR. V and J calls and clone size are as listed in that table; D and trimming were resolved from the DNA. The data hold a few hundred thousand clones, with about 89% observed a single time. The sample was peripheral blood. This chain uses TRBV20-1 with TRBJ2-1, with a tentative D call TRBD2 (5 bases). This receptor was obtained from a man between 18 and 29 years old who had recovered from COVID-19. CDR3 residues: CSASRGSNSYNEQFF. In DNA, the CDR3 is TGCAGTGCTAGTCGAGGGTCCAACTCCTACAATGAGCAGTTCTTC.